The 14 T cell receptor beta chains given below trace back to one sample, sequenced in a study of molecular identifiers for immune sequencing clone quantification. TCRdb used MiXCR to reprocess the PCR reads, holding one entry per CDR3 protein. This table has about 640,000 distinct CDR3 sequences, about 20% appearing once. The sequencing sample was made of naive CD8+ T cells from blood, with Jurkat cell RNA spiked in. Subset specified: FACS-sorted CD8+CD4-CCR7+CD45RA+ naive T cells. Source of these receptors: a human donor in good health. Some libraries in this study had Jurkat cell RNA spiked in.

V gene TRBV20-1 combines with J gene TRBJ2-3; the match to TRBD2 covers 8 bases. With V trimmed by 1 base and J by 5 bases, 8 bases remained unmatched. Germline V gene data show CDR1 as DFQATT and CDR2 as SNEGSKA (reference sequence). The CDR3 has 15 residues. The CDR3 coding sequence is TGCAGTGCTAGAGGGGGGGGACTAGACGGAGATACGCAGTATTTT. It yields the protein CSARGGGLDGDTQYF.

Many counts were recorded for this clonotype. The genes are TRBV4-3 and TRBJ2-3; 8 nucleotides align to TRBD2. The CDR3 runs 16 residues. In germline, CDR1 is LGHNA, CDR2 YSLEER. V trimming: 4 bases; J trimming: 0 bases; junction bases outside the gene matches: 6. DNA of the CDR3: TGCGCCAGCAGCCCATCGACTAGCGCTAGCACAGATACGCAGTATTTT. As protein: CASSPSTSASTDTQYF.

Comments on this clonotype: This clone may be a read error of a much larger clone one base away. The chain combines TRBV7-9 with TRBJ1-2, with 8 bases fitting TRBD1. This CDR3 comprises 14 residues. Looked up from germline, CDR1 is SEHNR and CDR2 is FQNEAQ (reference sequence). CDR3 nucleotide sequence: TGTGCCGGCAGCCCGACAGGGGCGGGCTATGGCTACACCTTC. This codes for CAGSPTGAGYGYTF.

This clonotype was counted only a few times. The rearrangement links TRBV15 to TRBJ2-1; a weak D match, TRBD1 (5 bases). Germline assignment: CDR1 LNHNV and CDR2 YYDKDF (reference sequence). Trimming pared 5 bases from V and 2 bases from J, leaving 25 bases between. CDR3 length: 19 residues. The CDR3 nucleotides are TGTGCCACCAGCTCCCCCGGCCCAGGGATATGGATCGCCTACAATGAGCAGTTCTTC. The encoded protein is CATSSPGPGIWIAYNEQFF.

The sample holds many counts of this clonotype. The V gene is TRBV29-1, the J gene TRBJ1-1; D is uncertain. V was trimmed by 4 bases and J by 1 base, leaving 7 bases between them. The CDR3 contains 12 residues. Germline CDR1 is SQVTM and CDR2 is ANQGSEA. Here the CDR3 reads CSVVPQNTEAFF. In DNA, the CDR3 is TGCAGCGTTGTACCGCAGAACACTGAAGCTTTCTTT.

The chain couples TRBV7-9 to TRBJ1-5; D gene ambiguous. The CDR3 totals 14 residues. Trimming left V 3 bases short and J 7 bases short, with 13 bases between. Per the germline V gene, CDR1 is SEHNR and CDR2 is FQNEAQ (reference sequence). CDR3 sequence reads: CASSFPQPGQPQHF. CDR3 DNA: TGTGCCAGCAGCTTTCCCCAGCCCGGGCAGCCCCAGCATTTT.

This clonotype was counted at least ten times. The chain links TRBV5-1 to TRBJ1-1, with no clear D. V was clipped by 5 bases and J by 1 base, with 9 bases between them. The CDR3 extends over 13 amino acids. CDR1 SGHRS and CDR2 YFSETQ come from the germline V gene. The CDR3 DNA sequence: TGCGCCAGCAGGTGGACGGGGAACACTGAAGCTTTCTTT. Its translation: CASRWTGNTEAFF.

This sequence joins TRBV12-3 or TRBV12-4 and TRBJ2-7; D possibly corresponds to TRBD2 (6 bases). The CDR3 runs 14 residues. V lost 7 bases, J lost 5 bases, and 18 bases lay in between. The CDR3 protein is CASTPGSGWNEQYF. The CDR3 DNA sequence: TGTGCCAGCACCCCGGGGAGCGGGTGGAACGAGCAGTACTTC.

This clonotype appeared many times. The chain joins TRBV14 to TRBJ1-2, with 9 bases matching TRBD1. Germline loops: CDR1 SGHDN, CDR2 FVKESK. The CDR3 loop spans 15 amino acids. V gave up 4 bases and J gave up 4 bases; unmatched junction bases: 7. The CDR3 DNA is TGTGCCAGCAGCCTATCGGACAGGGGATCCTATGGCTACACCTTC. Its translation: CASSLSDRGSYGYTF.

The chain has TRBV6-5 and TRBJ1-1; D is uncertain. Trimming cost V 0 bases and J 0 bases, with 11 bases left between them. Germline CDR1 reads MNHEY; CDR2 reads SVGAGI. The CDR3 is made up of 16 amino acids. CDR3 sequence reads: CASSYSSYSLNTEAFF. DNA for the CDR3: TGTGCCAGCAGTTACTCATCATACAGCCTGAACACTGAAGCTTTCTTT.

J is TRBJ2-7 and V is TRBV7-2, with D unresolved. V was cut by 8 bases and J by 3 bases, with 11 bases left in between. CDR3 length: 12 amino acids. The germline CDR1 and CDR2 sequences are SGHTA and FQGNSA. CDR3 in amino acids: CASATIGYEQYF. The DNA of the CDR3 is TGTGCCAGCGCCACTATTGGCTACGAGCAGTACTTC.

The chain employs TRBV6-5 and TRBJ1-1; D unclear. CDR3 length: 13 amino acids. The germline gives CDR1 MNHEY, CDR2 SVGAGI. V was cut by 8 bases and J by 1 base, with 11 bases left in between. CDR3 sequence: CASLSDANTEAFF. In nucleotides, the CDR3 is TGTGCCAGCCTCTCGGACGCGAACACTGAAGCTTTCTTT.

In its sample, this clonotype was seen a few times. This chain uses TRBV3-1 with TRBJ1-6; 11 bases are a match to TRBD1. V gave up 0 bases and J gave up 10 bases; unmatched junction bases: 8. Germline V lookup: CDR1 LGHDT, CDR2 YNNKEL (reference sequence). The CDR3 is made up of 17 amino acids. CDR3 in amino acids: CASSQEVVGTGGSPLHF. As DNA, the CDR3 is TGTGCCAGCAGCCAAGAGGTAGTCGGGACAGGGGGATCACCCCTCCACTTT.

This clonotype was counted many times. The chain is built from TRBV6-6 and TRBJ1-1; D is unresolved. Per the germline V gene, CDR1 is MNHNY and CDR2 is SVGAGI (reference sequence). Trimming shortened V by 11 bases and J by 4 bases, and 11 bases separated the two germline ends. CDR3 length: 11 amino acids. CDR3 nucleotides: TGTGCCGCCGTGCGTGCCACTGAAGCTTTCTTT. Protein sequence: CAAVRATEAFF.